The clone carrying this TCR beta chain was counted between two and nine times. The data were taken from a study of blood T cell repertoires in COVID-19. The method was immunoSEQ multiplex PCR; TCRdb's version includes in-frame clones alone and lacks a portion of them. The top ten clones hold roughly a tenth of a sample with about 270,000 clones, about four fifths of them seen once. Sequencing was performed on peripheral blood. This TCR derives from a woman between 50 and 59 years old who had recovered from COVID-19.

In DNA form, the CDR3 reads TGTGCCAGCAGTTCCGGGACAGGGGGCAATTCACCCCTCCACTTT. Translation: CASSSGTGGNSPLHF. The chain has TRBV27 and TRBJ1-6, with 12 bases lining up with TRBD1. The CDR3 loop spans 15 amino acids. V trimming: 4 bases; J trimming: 7 bases; junction bases outside the gene matches: 2. Germline V gives CDR1 MNHEY, CDR2 SMNVEV (reference sequence).